The 28 T cell receptor beta chains given below trace back to one sample, sequenced in a study of early T cells in non-severe SARS-CoV-2 infection. TCRdb itself ran the 5' RACE reads through MiXCR, one entry per CDR3 protein. Counted here are nearly 60,000 distinct CDR3 sequences, more than 9.5% occurring once; the ten biggest clones make up 9.5% to 10%. Sequencing was performed on whole blood. These TCRs come from an adult who was a healthcare worker with PCR-confirmed SARS-CoV-2 infection or an uninfected control (not recorded which).

This clonotype was observed a handful of times. The V call is TRBV29-1, the J call TRBJ1-2; D unclear. V was pared by 5 bases and J by 0 bases, with 7 bases between. The germline gives CDR1 SQVTM, CDR2 ANQGSEA. The CDR3 contains 12 residues. CDR3 loop: CSVTATNYGYTF. The DNA of the CDR3 is TGCAGCGTTACAGCAACTAACTATGGCTACACCTTC.

In its sample, this clonotype was seen once. This chain connects TRBV5-1 to TRBJ2-7; 10 bases align to TRBD1. The CDR3 totals 14 residues. J was trimmed by 4 bases and V by 2 bases; bases with no gene match: 3. Germline V lookup: CDR1 SGHRS, CDR2 YFSETQ. As DNA, the CDR3 is TGCGCCAGCAGCTTCCGACAGGGGGCGTACGAGCAGTACTTC. This sequence encodes CASSFRQGAYEQYF.

This clonotype was detected ten times or more. The gene calls are TRBV7-9 and TRBJ2-5; TRBD2 matches 7 bases. V lost 7 bases, J lost 0 bases, and 14 bases stayed unmatched. Germline loops: CDR1 SEHNR, CDR2 FQNEAQ (reference sequence). The CDR3 covers 17 residues. This CDR3 is CASTNLLADLYQETQYF. CDR3 nucleotide sequence: TGTGCCAGCACCAATCTCCTAGCGGATTTGTACCAAGAGACCCAGTACTTC. The whole variable domain, filled in from reference TRBV7-9 and TRBJ2-5, reads DTGVSQNPRHKITKRGQNVTFRCDPISEHNRLYWYRQTLGQGPEFLTYFQNEAQLEKSRLLSDRFSAERPKGSFSTLEIQRTEQGDSAMYLCASTNLLADLYQETQYFGPGTRLLVL.

V and J are TRBV20-1 and TRBJ1-2; TRBD1 might be the D (6 bases). Germline-derived CDR1 and CDR2 are DFQATT and SNEGSKA (reference sequence). The CDR3 runs 12 residues. Trimming pared 0 bases from V and 4 bases from J, leaving 6 bases between. CDR3 DNA: TGCAGTGCTAGAGACAGGGGCTATGGCTACACCTTC. It translates to CSARDRGYGYTF.

This sequence joins TRBV20-1 and TRBJ2-7; the match to TRBD2 covers 10 bases. The junction had 13 bases not matched to a gene; V was cut back by 5 bases and J by 0 bases. Germline CDR1 reads DFQATT; CDR2 reads SNEGSKA (reference sequence). This CDR3 region has 17 residues. The CDR3 DNA sequence: TGCAGTGCTCTAGCTAGCGGGAGAACGGCCAGCTCCTACGAGCAGTACTTC. Translation gives CSALASGRTASSYEQYF.

This clonotype turned up a few times. V is TRBV6-1 and J is TRBJ1-1; a weak D match, TRBD1 (6 bases). V lost 7 bases to trimming and J lost 10 bases, with 22 bases between them. The germline V gene encodes CDR1 MNHNS and CDR2 SASEGT. The CDR3 covers 14 residues. CDR3 protein: CASILHGGGGGAFF. The DNA for the CDR3 is TGTGCCAGCATTCTCCATGGAGGTGGAGGGGGAGCTTTCTTT.

To note about this clonotype: This may stem from a read error, because a much larger clone lies one nucleotide away. The CDR3 ends on some other residue instead of the conserved phenylalanine or tryptophan, so this is likely a read error. The chain links TRBV11-2 to TRBJ2-1, with 9 bases that match TRBD2. Trimming at V came to 4 bases and at J to 3 bases, leaving 13 bases not matched to a gene. The CDR3 covers 18 residues. The germline gives CDR1 SGHAT, CDR2 FQNNGV. CDR3 amino acids: CASSSIESGLAFYNEQFS. In DNA form, the CDR3 reads TGTGCCAGCAGCTCGATCGAATCCGGACTAGCGTTCTACAATGAGCAGTTCTCC.

This clonotype was counted a few times. This chain connects TRBV7-9 to TRBJ2-1; 15 bases align to TRBD2. CDR1 is SEHNR and CDR2 is FQNEAQ in the germline V gene (reference sequence). With V trimmed by 4 bases and J by 5 bases, 12 bases remained unmatched. This CDR3 has 19 residues. The CDR3 is CASSSRTSGRGSRNNEQFF. The CDR3 DNA reads TGTGCCAGCAGCTCACGGACTAGCGGGAGGGGTTCGCGAAACAATGAGCAGTTCTTC.

This clonotype has more than one count but fewer than ten. The gene calls are TRBV7-6 and TRBJ2-3; D could derive from TRBD1 or TRBD2 (5 bases each). Germline V lookup: CDR1 SGHVS, CDR2 FNYEAQ. Trimming took 2 bases from V and 0 from J, leaving 15 bases between them. CDR3 length: 17 residues. The CDR3 loop is CASSLSVDRGSTDTQYF. CDR3 nucleotide sequence: TGTGCCAGCAGCTTAAGTGTCGATCGGGGCAGCACAGATACGCAGTATTTT.

The rearrangement links TRBV27 to TRBJ2-7, with a weak D call TRBD2 (5 bases). V lost 6 bases to trimming and J lost 2 bases, with 11 bases between them. The CDR3 sequence is 13 residues long. The germline gives CDR1 MNHEY, CDR2 SMNVEV (reference sequence). CDR3 DNA: TGTGCCAGCAGACCCCACGGGACCTACGAGCAGTACTTC. Amino acids: CASRPHGTYEQYF.

For this clonotype: A single base separates this from a much larger clone, so it may be a read error. V and J are TRBV7-8 and TRBJ2-1; tentatively, D is TRBD1 or TRBD2 (5 bases each). The CDR3 sequence is 16 residues long. The germline gives CDR1 SGHVS, CDR2 FQNEAQ. CDR3 in amino acids: CASSNGARGSYNEQSF. The CDR3 nucleotides read TGTGCCAGCAGCAACGGGGCTAGGGGCTCCTACAATGAGCAGTCCTTC.

The sample holds many counts of this clonotype. The chain couples TRBV7-2 to TRBJ1-1; D remains ambiguous. V dropped 1 base and J dropped 7 bases, with 4 bases sitting between them. The CDR3 totals 11 residues. CDR1 is SGHTA and CDR2 is FQGNSA in the germline V gene. The CDR3 DNA is TGTGCCAGCAGCTTAGGCAGTGAAGCTTTCTTT. Translation: CASSLGSEAFF.

This clonotype was detected many times. The chain is built from TRBV6-6 and TRBJ2-2; the D gene is possibly TRBD1 (5 bases). The V end lost 4 bases, the J end lost 6 bases, and 6 bases lay between the germline ends. CDR1 MNHNY and CDR2 SVGAGI come from the germline V gene (reference sequence). The CDR3 spans 12 residues. CDR3 protein: CASSLQAGELFF. CDR3 nucleotide sequence: TGTGCCAGCAGTTTACAGGCCGGGGAGCTGTTTTTT.

The table lists this clonotype with many counts. The rearrangement links TRBV5-1 to TRBJ1-4, with 7 bases lining up with TRBD1. Germline CDR1 and CDR2: SGHRS and YFSETQ. With V trimmed by 4 bases and J by 7 bases, 7 bases remained unmatched. The CDR3 length is 14 residues. In DNA, the CDR3 is TGCGCCAGCAGCCCGCAGGGGGTGCGTGAAAAACTGTTTTTT. It specifies CASSPQGVREKLFF.

This clonotype was picked up a small number of times. The CDR3 DNA reads as TGCAGCGCCGGGGGTGGGCGGGAGCCACCCCATGGGCAGTTCTTC. It is translated as CSAGGGREPPHGQFF. V usage is TRBV29-1 and J usage is TRBJ2-1; 7 bases map to TRBD2. Germline V gene data show CDR1 as SQVTM and CDR2 as ANQGSEA. The CDR3 spans 15 residues. The ends lost 7 bases at V and 12 bases at J; junction bases unmatched: 21.

CDR3 sequence (DNA): TGCGCCAGCAGCCACGATACCGGGACGGAGCGGTCCGATACGCAGTATTTT. Its protein product is CASSHDTGTERSDTQYF. The chain recombines TRBV4-3 with TRBJ2-3; D possibly matches TRBD1 or TRBD2 (5 bases each). The CDR3 has 17 residues. Looked up from germline, CDR1 is LGHNA and CDR2 is YSLEER. With 3 bases removed from V and 6 bases from J, the gap between germline ends came to 22 bases.

The rearrangement links TRBV6-1 to TRBJ2-2; 7 bases are shared with TRBD1. Germline CDR1 is MNHNS and CDR2 is SASEGT. V lost 8 bases, J lost 4 bases, and 7 bases stayed unmatched. This CDR3 comprises 14 residues. CDR3 sequence: CASVWDSSTGELFF. The CDR3 region has the DNA TGTGCCAGCGTATGGGACAGCAGCACCGGGGAGCTGTTTTTT.

This clonotype has only a few counts. The chain recombines TRBV7-2 with TRBJ2-2; no reliable D call. The ends were cut back, 5 bases at V and 6 bases at J, with 10 bases in the middle. This CDR3 is 13 amino acids long. Germline V CDR1 and CDR2: SGHTA, FQGNSA. CDR3 nucleotide sequence: TGTGCCAGCAGCCACAGTGTTTCCGGGGAGCTGTTTTTT. It yields the protein CASSHSVSGELFF.

J is TRBJ1-1 and V is TRBV7-9; maybe TRBD1 (6 bases). V was cut by 3 bases and J by 7 bases, with 12 bases left in between. The CDR3 consists of 13 residues. Germline V gives CDR1 SEHNR, CDR2 FQNEAQ (reference sequence). CDR3 sequence: CASSLGDIFEAFF. CDR3 nucleotide sequence: TGTGCCAGCAGCTTGGGGGACATTTTTGAAGCTTTCTTT.

This clonotype was seen only a few times. One junction end does not reproduce the germline sequence, and a read error may be involved. CDR3 bases: TGTGCTAGTGGTCCGGGGACAGGGGTTAACACTGAAGCCTTCTTT. Protein: CASGPGTGVNTEAFF. The genes are TRBV12-5 and TRBJ1-1, with 10 bases matching TRBD1. Per germline, CDR1 LGHNT and CDR2 FRNRAP. The CDR3 runs to 15 residues.

The genes are TRBV7-2 and TRBJ2-7; 7 bases line up with TRBD2. The V gene end was trimmed by 3 bases and the J gene end by 4 bases; junction bases not matched to a gene: 12. The CDR3 is 16 residues long. Germline CDR1 is SGHTA and CDR2 is FQGNSA. CDR3 loop: CASSFDSGPGRYEQYF. The CDR3 coding sequence is TGTGCCAGCAGCTTCGATAGCGGGCCCGGGAGGTACGAGCAGTACTTC.

The V and J genes are TRBV29-1 and TRBJ2-2, with TRBD2 matching 12 bases. Losses at the gene ends were 6 bases for V and 4 bases for J; bases not matched to a gene: 12. The CDR3 is 17 residues long. Germline assignment: CDR1 SQVTM and CDR2 ANQGSEA. For the CDR3, the DNA is TGCAGCGTCCCCGAGTCTAGCGGGAGGGAGGGCACCGGGGAGCTGTTTTTT. Translated, it gives CSVPESSGREGTGELFF.

The gene calls are TRBV2 and TRBJ1-1; D is undetermined. The germline CDR1 and CDR2 sequences are SNHLY and FYNNEI. This CDR3 region has 12 residues. V gave up 1 base and J gave up 2 bases, with 2 bases separating them. The CDR3: CASSEDNTEAFF. Written as DNA, the CDR3 is TGTGCCAGCAGTGAAGACAACACTGAAGCTTTCTTT. The whole variable domain, filled in from reference TRBV2 and TRBJ1-1, reads EPEVTQTPSHQVTQMGQEVILRCVPISNHLYFYWYRQILGQKVEFLVSFYNNEISEKSEIFDDQFSVERPDGSNFTLKIRSTKLEDSAMYFCASSEDNTEAFFGQGTRLTVV.

This chain uses TRBV5-6 with TRBJ2-1; possible D gene TRBD1, 5 bases. The CDR3 covers 16 residues. Germline V gives CDR1 SGHDT, CDR2 YYEEEE. The germline V and J ends were trimmed by 0 bases and 2 bases, with 12 bases remaining between them. This CDR3 is CASSLVLDSTYNEQFF. For the CDR3, the DNA is TGTGCCAGCAGCTTGGTCCTCGACAGTACCTACAATGAGCAGTTCTTC.

This clonotype was found a few times. The chain uses TRBV29-1 and TRBJ2-3, with D perhaps matching TRBD1 (6 bases). Deletions cut 4 bases from V and 2 bases from J, with 19 bases between. The CDR3 is 16 amino acids. The germline CDR1 and CDR2 sequences are SQVTM and ANQGSEA. CDR3 coding DNA: TGCAGCGTTGCCCCCGTCCCAGGGGCGACCACAGATACGCAGTATTTT. Translated: CSVAPVPGATTDTQYF.

The sample holds a few counts of this clonotype. The chain joins TRBV10-2 to TRBJ2-3, with TRBD2 matching over 9 bases. Unmatched junction bases numbered 4, after V lost 4 bases and J lost 2 bases. The CDR3 is 15 amino acids. Germline CDR1 reads WSHSY; CDR2 reads SAAADI. The DNA of the CDR3 is TGCGCCAGCAGTGGCGGGGGGGCCGCCACAGATACGCAGTATTTT. Translation: CASSGGGAATDTQYF.

This clonotype was observed many times. This rearrangement joins TRBV21-1 to TRBJ1-1; the DNA was not used to check the table's D call, TRBD1. TRBV21-1 is designated a pseudogene. CDR3 length: 15 amino acids. The CDR3 DNA reads TGTGCCAGCAGCATGGGACAGTACATGAACACTGAAGCTTTCTTT. As protein: CASSMGQYMNTEAFF.

This clonotype was counted a few times. The V call is TRBV28, the J call TRBJ2-5; a possible D gene is TRBD2 (5 bases). This CDR3 spans 12 amino acids. V lost 6 bases to trimming and J lost 2 bases, with 7 bases between them. Germline-derived CDR1 and CDR2 are MDHEN and SYDVKM. CDR3 sequence (DNA): TGTGCCAGCAGGTCGGGGCAAGAGACCCAGTACTTC. Translating gives CASRSGQETQYF.